Each of the 20 T cell receptor beta chains below was sequenced from the same sample in a study of T cells after posttransplantation cyclophosphamide. Sequenced by immunoSEQ multiplex PCR; TCRdb stores in-frame clones only, minus some. The table includes 5,000 to 6,500 clones, about 71% detected once. A marrow graft followed busulfan-fludarabine conditioning, with cyclophosphamide on days +3 and +4. The source material was PBMCs, sampled after allogeneic stem cell transplant with posttransplant cyclophosphamide. These receptors all come from a male patient in his sixties who received an allogeneic stem cell transplant from an unrelated donor, was CMV-positive, and had no GVHD. Some T cells may trace back to the graft donor.

J is TRBJ2-1 and V is TRBV28, with 9 bases matching TRBD1. The V segment lost 3 bases and the J segment 5 bases; nucleotides outside the gene matches: 5. This CDR3 has 15 amino acids. Germline CDR1 is MDHEN and CDR2 is SYDVKM. The CDR3 reads CASSLAGTGNNEQFF. In DNA, the CDR3 is TGTGCCAGCAGTTTGGCGGGGACAGGGAACAATGAGCAGTTCTTC.

The gene calls are TRBV18 and TRBJ2-3; possible D gene TRBD2, 6 bases. This CDR3 is 16 amino acids long. V was cut by 2 bases and J by 0 bases, with 12 bases left in between. The germline CDR1 and CDR2 sequences are KGHSH and LQKENI. The CDR3 coding sequence is TGTGCCAGCTCACCATTCACTAGCACTAGCACAGATACGCAGTATTTT. This encodes CASSPFTSTSTDTQYF.

This clone was found once. V and J are TRBV13 and TRBJ2-2, with 12 bases lining up with TRBD1. Germline lookup yields CDR1 PRHDT and CDR2 FYEKMQ (reference sequence). V dropped 5 bases and J dropped 2; count of bases not matched to a gene: 12. This CDR3 is built from 19 residues. The DNA of the CDR3 is TGTGCCAGCAGCAAACGGGGACAGGGGGCGAAAACAAACACCGGGGAGCTGTTTTTT. It specifies CASSKRGQGAKTNTGELFF.

Within the sample, this clone is medium-sized. The V call is TRBV5-5, the J call TRBJ1-5; 8 nucleotides agree with TRBD1. The CDR3 runs to 16 residues. V shed 5 bases and J 7 bases; nucleotides not matched to a gene: 14. Per germline, CDR1 SGHKS and CDR2 YYEKEE (reference sequence). The CDR3 DNA reads TGTGCCAGCAGTCGAACCATTGGACAGGGCGAACAGCCCCAGCATTTT. Its translation is CASSRTIGQGEQPQHF.

The rearrangement joins TRBV19 to TRBJ1-4; D unresolved. Germline V lookup: CDR1 LNHDA, CDR2 SQIVND (reference sequence). The CDR3 totals 13 residues. Deletions cut 5 bases from V and 0 bases from J, with 4 bases between. The CDR3 DNA sequence: TGTGCCAGTAGTCCTCCAACTAATGAAAAACTGTTTTTT. Translating it yields CASSPPTNEKLFF.

This clone came up a few times. The chain couples TRBV6-6 to TRBJ2-5; the D gene is possibly TRBD2 (7 bases). Germline CDR1 reads MNHNY; CDR2 reads SVGAGI (reference sequence). This CDR3 is 15 amino acids long. Trimming removed 8 bases from V and 1 base from J, with 17 bases in between. CDR3 protein: CASRLRGLPQETQYF. CDR3 DNA sequence: TGTGCCAGCCGACTCAGGGGACTACCCCAAGAGACCCAGTACTTC.

On this clone: At one end, the junction sequence differs from germline, possibly due to a read error. The chain joins TRBV5-4 to TRBJ2-1; the match to TRBD2 covers 11 bases. In germline, CDR1 is SGHNT, CDR2 YYREEE (reference sequence). The CDR3 sequence is 16 residues long. The CDR3 nucleotides read TGTGCCGGCAGCCCTCAGGGACTAGCGGTTTACAATGAGCAGTTCTTC. It is translated as CAGSPQGLAVYNEQFF. The complete variable domain, with remaining parts taken from reference TRBV5-4 and TRBJ2-1, reads ETGVTQSPTHLIKTRGQQVTLRCSSQSGHNTVSWYQQALGQGPQFIFQYYREEENGRGNFPPRFSGLQFPNYSSELNVNALELDDSALYLCAGSPQGLAVYNEQFFGPGTRLTVL.

The V and J genes are TRBV10-3 and TRBJ1-1; D is unresolved. Looked up from germline, CDR1 is ENHRY and CDR2 is SYGVKD. V lost 0 bases and J lost 5, with 10 bases in between. The CDR3 consists of 14 residues. CDR3 sequence (DNA): TGTGCCATCAGTGAGTCGTATTCGGAGACTGAAGCTTTCTTT. Translation gives CAISESYSETEAFF.

V is TRBV7-6 and J is TRBJ2-1; 8 nucleotides agree with TRBD2. After removal of 5 bases from V and 7 bases from J, the junction contained 13 bases not matched to a gene. Germline V gene data show CDR1 as SGHVS and CDR2 as FNYEAQ. This CDR3 comprises 16 residues. The DNA for the CDR3 is TGTGCCAGCAGCCCCCCTATACGCGGGAGGAGAAATGAGCAGTTCTTC. It encodes CASSPPIRGRRNEQFF.

This clone was seen a handful of times. The rearrangement uses TRBV13 and TRBJ1-5, with D maybe TRBD1 (5 bases). V was pared by 3 bases and J by 2 bases, with 11 bases between. This CDR3 comprises 15 residues. The germline V gene encodes CDR1 PRHDT and CDR2 FYEKMQ (reference sequence). The CDR3 here is CASSLRGTGNQPQHF. The CDR3 DNA reads TGTGCCAGCAGCTTGCGGGGGACTGGCAATCAGCCCCAGCATTTT.

The CDR3 DNA reads as TGTGCCAGCAGCTTATCACAGGGGGCTTATGAGCAGTTCTTC. It specifies CASSLSQGAYEQFF. The chain joins TRBV7-7 to TRBJ2-1; TRBD1 aligns across 9 bases. This CDR3 is built from 14 residues. Germline V gene sequence: CDR1 SSHAT, CDR2 FNYEAQ (reference sequence). Trimming removed 2 bases from V and 8 bases from J; junction bases left unmatched: 4. The whole variable domain, remainder taken from reference TRBV7-7 and TRBJ2-1, is GAGVSQSPRYKVTKRGQDVTLRCDPISSHATLYWYQQALGQGPEFLTYFNYEAQPDKSGLPSDRFSAERPEGSISTLTIQRTEQRDSAMYRCASSLSQGAYEQFFGPGTRLTVL.

The rearrangement links TRBV6-1 to TRBJ2-3; unclear D gene. The germline V gene has CDR1 MNHNS and CDR2 SASEGT. The CDR3 contains 14 residues. Trimming cost V 6 bases and J 0 bases, with 10 bases left between them. In DNA form, the CDR3 reads TGTGCCAGCAGGACTGATCCTAGCACAGATACGCAGTATTTT. Translating gives CASRTDPSTDTQYF.

The rearrangement joins TRBV30 to TRBJ1-5; TRBD1 matches at 8 bases. Trimming took 4 bases from V and 5 from J; bases not matched to a gene: 16. Germline V gene data show CDR1 as GTSNPN and CDR2 as SVGIG (reference sequence). This CDR3 has 17 amino acids. The CDR3 region has the DNA TGTGCCTGGACTTCCTCAAACCCGGGACAGGTCCATCAGCCCCAGCATTTT. Its protein product is CAWTSSNPGQVHQPQHF.

V is TRBV5-1 and J is TRBJ2-7, with D perhaps matching TRBD2 (6 bases). Germline assignment: CDR1 SGHRS and CDR2 YFSETQ. V gave up 0 bases and J gave up 2 bases, with 12 bases separating them. This CDR3 region has 15 residues. The CDR3 DNA sequence: TGCGCCAGCAGCTTGGATCCGGGAGCCACCTACGAGCAGTACTTC. Protein product: CASSLDPGATYEQYF.

This chain links TRBV21-1 with TRBJ2-3; the listed D gene, TRBD1, was not tested against the DNA. TRBV21-1 is noted as a pseudogene. The CDR3 extends over 15 amino acids. CDR3 coding DNA: TGTGCCAGCAGGGAAAGACACTCCCCAGAGGATACGCAGTATTTT. Amino acid sequence: CASRERHSPEDTQYF.

The gene calls are TRBV9 and TRBJ1-2; D uncertain. The CDR3 has 11 residues. The ends were cut back, 4 bases at V and 8 bases at J, with 9 bases in the middle. Germline values: CDR1 SGDLS, CDR2 YYNGEE. The CDR3 sequence is CASSSRGGYTF. CDR3 in DNA: TGTGCCAGCAGCTCCCGCGGGGGCTACACCTTC.

The chain joins TRBV18 to TRBJ2-5, with 10 positions matching TRBD1. The CDR3 runs to 15 residues. After removal of 3 bases from V and 1 base from J, the junction contained 2 bases not matched to a gene. Germline CDR1 reads KGHSH; CDR2 reads LQKENI. The CDR3 reads CASSPGQGTQETQYF. CDR3 bases: TGTGCCAGCTCACCGGGACAGGGGACCCAAGAGACCCAGTACTTC. The variable domain in full, with the rest retrieved from reference TRBV18 and TRBJ2-5, is NAGVMQNPRHLVRRRGQEARLRCSPMKGHSHVYWYRQLPEEGLKFMVYLQKENIIDESGMPKERFSAEFPKEGPSILRIQQVVRGDSAAYFCASSPGQGTQETQYFGPGTRLLVL.

V is TRBV28 and J is TRBJ1-2; D unclear. The CDR3 has 14 residues. CDR1 MDHEN and CDR2 SYDVKM come from the germline V gene. Trimming stripped 6 bases from V and 8 bases from J, with 19 bases between. The CDR3 region is CASSLAGEVGGYTF. The CDR3 DNA reads TGTGCCAGCAGCTTGGCCGGGGAGGTTGGGGGCTACACCTTC.

The rearrangement joins TRBV14 to TRBJ1-1; no firm D call. The CDR3 loop spans 15 amino acids. Per the germline V gene, CDR1 is SGHDN and CDR2 is FVKESK. Trimming pared 1 base from V and 7 bases from J, leaving 16 bases between. The CDR3 region has the DNA TGTGCCAGCAGCCAAGTTCGAGGCCGCGGAGGTGAAGCTTTCTTT. Translating it yields CASSQVRGRGGEAFF.

This clone has only one observation. The J gene is TRBJ2-3, the V gene TRBV7-6, with 8 bases aligning to TRBD2. With V trimmed by 2 bases and J by 6 bases, 13 bases remained unmatched. Germline lookup yields CDR1 SGHVS and CDR2 FNYEAQ. This CDR3 has 17 residues. CDR3 in DNA: TGTGCCAGCAGCTTAATGCGGGGACTAGGGGCTGCGGATACGCAGTATTTT. It translates to CASSLMRGLGAADTQYF.